One sample yielded the 32 T cell receptor beta chains listed below, sequenced in a study of spatial heterogeneity in lung cancer. Time point described: blood at routine non-recurrence follow-up after resection. Tumor, nontumor lung or frozen PBMC supplied whole RNA, sequenced without sorting. TCRdb re-analysed the 5' RACE reads in MiXCR, keeping a single row per CDR3 protein. The table records about 47,000 distinct CDR3 sequences, around 7% of them present only once. The sequencing here drew on PBMCs, taken at follow-up. Every receptor here comes from a female donor with early-stage non-small cell lung cancer.

In this sample, this clonotype turned up many times. The chain has TRBV20-1 and TRBJ2-7, with unresolved D. The CDR3 consists of 11 residues. Trimming shortened V by 6 bases and J by 6 bases, and 12 bases separated the two germline ends. Per germline, CDR1 DFQATT and CDR2 SNEGSKA (reference sequence). CDR3 coding DNA: TGCAGTGCCACACTGGCTGCCGAGCAGTACTTC. Amino acids: CSATLAAEQYF.

This clonotype was recorded many times. The chain joins TRBV4-3 to TRBJ2-2; D possibly corresponds to TRBD1 (5 bases). Germline lookup yields CDR1 LGHNA and CDR2 YSLEER. V was trimmed by 8 bases and J by 7 bases, leaving 17 bases between them. The CDR3 consists of 14 residues. The DNA of the CDR3 is TGCGCCAGCTCAGCGCTCCAGGGCGGCGGGGAGCTGTTTTTT. Protein product: CASSALQGGGELFF.

The chain uses TRBV7-8 and TRBJ2-1; D is undetermined. CDR3 length: 11 amino acids. Trimming left V 3 bases short and J 5 bases short, with 2 bases between. Germline V lookup: CDR1 SGHVS, CDR2 FQNEAQ. This chain's CDR3 is CASSFHNEQFF. The CDR3 DNA sequence: TGTGCCAGCAGCTTCCACAATGAGCAGTTCTTC. The full variable domain, completed using reference TRBV7-8 and TRBJ2-1, is GAGVSQSPRYKVAKRGQDVALRCDPISGHVSLFWYQQALGQGPEFLTYFQNEAQLDKSGLPSDRFFAERPEGSVSTLKIQRTQQEDSAVYLCASSFHNEQFFGPGTRLTVL.

This clonotype was recorded many times. V and J are TRBV5-1 and TRBJ1-5; D is unresolved. Between the trimmed V and J ends, which lost 0 bases and 9 bases, there was a span of 19 bases. Germline V gene sequence: CDR1 SGHRS, CDR2 YFSETQ. This CDR3 spans 16 amino acids. CDR3 region: CASSLAPGGDRPPQHF. The CDR3 DNA reads as TGCGCCAGCAGCTTGGCCCCTGGTGGGGATAGGCCGCCCCAGCATTTT.

This clonotype has more than one count but fewer than ten. CDR3 residues: CASSERGRPATEAFF. In nucleotides, the CDR3 is TGTGCCAGCAGTGAAAGGGGGAGGCCCGCCACTGAAGCTTTCTTT. The genes are TRBV2 and TRBJ1-1; the D gene is possibly TRBD1 (6 bases). V gave up 2 bases and J gave up 4 bases, with 14 bases separating them. The CDR3 length is 15 residues. CDR1 is SNHLY and CDR2 is FYNNEI in the germline V gene.

This clonotype has ten or more counts. V usage is TRBV6-2 or TRBV6-3 and J usage is TRBJ2-2, with 14 bases that match TRBD2. The germline V gene has CDR1 MNHEY and CDR2 SVGEGT. The V and J ends lost 2 bases and 4 bases, in that order; junction bases with no gene match: 12. CDR3 length: 20 amino acids. The CDR3 sequence: CASSYSHGTSGGALTGELFF. In DNA form, the CDR3 reads TGTGCCAGCAGTTACAGCCACGGGACTAGCGGGGGAGCCCTCACCGGGGAGCTGTTTTTT.

This clonotype was seen a handful of times. The chain has TRBV18 and TRBJ1-2; D might be TRBD1 (6 bases). V was clipped by 4 bases and J by 8 bases, with 20 bases between them. The CDR3 has 15 residues. Germline-derived CDR1 and CDR2 are KGHSH and LQKENI. The CDR3 DNA is TGTGCCAGCTCACTGACGACAGGAAAGGGCGGAGGCTACACCTTC. Protein product: CASSLTTGKGGGYTF.

There are a few counts of this clonotype. The gene calls are TRBV5-1 and TRBJ2-5; D is unresolved. Trimming left V 0 bases short and J 4 bases short, with 4 bases between. The CDR3 spans 12 residues. CDR1 and CDR2 (germline): SGHRS, YFSETQ. For the CDR3, the DNA is TGCGCCAGCAGCTTGGACTCAGAGACCCAGTACTTC. Protein sequence: CASSLDSETQYF.

In this sample, this clonotype turned up many times. This chain joins TRBV6-1 and TRBJ2-3; TRBD2 aligns across 7 bases. V lost 3 bases and J lost 2; bases outside the gene matches: 5. Per the germline V gene, CDR1 is MNHNS and CDR2 is SASEGT. The CDR3 has 15 amino acids. CDR3 nucleotide sequence: TGTGCCAGCAGTGATAGGCGGGGGACCACAGATACGCAGTATTTT. It yields the protein CASSDRRGTTDTQYF.

This clonotype has more than one count but fewer than ten. The V call is TRBV3-1, the J call TRBJ2-7; D is possibly TRBD2 (6 bases). Per germline, CDR1 LGHDT and CDR2 YNNKEL (reference sequence). The CDR3 extends over 13 amino acids. Trimming took 4 bases from V and 6 from J, leaving 13 bases between them. The CDR3 protein is CASSPLDYREQYF. CDR3 nucleotides: TGTGCCAGCAGCCCCCTGGACTATCGCGAGCAGTACTTC.

The table lists this clonotype with a few counts. V is TRBV5-6 and J is TRBJ2-7; TRBD1 agrees at 9 bases. The ends lost 4 bases at V and 7 bases at J; junction bases unmatched: 15. Germline CDR1 and CDR2: SGHDT and YYEEEE. This CDR3 has 16 residues. Written as DNA, the CDR3 is TGTGCCAGCAGCACGACCGGGACAGGGATACCGGGTGAGCAGTACTTC. Its translation: CASSTTGTGIPGEQYF.

This clonotype was observed many times. J is TRBJ2-5 and V is TRBV19, with D unclear. CDR1 is LNHDA and CDR2 is SQIVND in the germline V gene (reference sequence). With 3 bases removed from V and 1 base from J, the gap between germline ends came to 6 bases. This CDR3 spans 13 amino acids. The DNA of the CDR3 is TGTGCCAGTAGTATTGACGTCCAAGAGACCCAGTACTTC. As protein: CASSIDVQETQYF. Based on the CDR3 plus reference TRBV19 and TRBJ2-5, the full variable domain is DGGITQSPKYLFRKEGQNVTLSCEQNLNHDAMYWYRQDPGQGLRLIYYSQIVNDFQKGDIAEGYSVSREKKESFPLTVTSAQKNPTAFYLCASSIDVQETQYFGPGTRLLVL.

This clonotype was detected ten times or more. The chain recombines TRBV5-1 with TRBJ2-1; 8 bases agree with TRBD1. The V gene's germline CDR1 is SGHRS and CDR2 YFSETQ. The CDR3 runs to 15 residues. The V segment lost 7 bases and the J segment 0 bases; nucleotides outside the gene matches: 6. CDR3 nucleotide sequence: TGCGCCAGCCGGCCGGGACAGGCCTCCTACAATGAGCAGTTCTTC. It encodes CASRPGQASYNEQFF.

This clonotype was detected ten times or more. This chain uses TRBV5-1 with TRBJ2-6, with D possibly being TRBD1 (5 bases). The germline CDR1 and CDR2 sequences are SGHRS and YFSETQ. The V gene lost 4 bases and the J gene lost 0 bases, with 17 bases spanning the gap. The CDR3 loop spans 18 amino acids. CDR3 sequence (DNA): TGCGCCAGCAGCGGCACAAGGGGAAACTCCTCTGGGGCCAACGTCCTGACTTTC. Translation: CASSGTRGNSSGANVLTF.

This clonotype turned up a few times. The gene calls are TRBV7-9 and TRBJ1-1; D is unresolved. Germline CDR1 is SEHNR and CDR2 is FQNEAQ (reference sequence). Trimming stripped 8 bases from V and 3 bases from J, with 7 bases between. The CDR3 contains 11 residues. This chain's CDR3 is CASRTDTEAFF. The CDR3 coding sequence is TGTGCCAGCCGGACCGACACTGAAGCTTTCTTT.

This clonotype was counted only a few times. This sequence joins TRBV7-2 and TRBJ1-6, with D hard to call. The CDR3 is made up of 14 amino acids. Trimming took off 1 base at V and 3 bases at J, with 4 bases between the two ends. CDR1 SGHTA and CDR2 FQGNSA come from the germline V gene. CDR3 DNA: TGTGCCAGCAGCTTAGGTGGCTATAATTCACCCCTCCACTTT. Residues: CASSLGGYNSPLHF.

This clonotype was seen a few times. Just one base apart from a much larger clone, this may be a read error. This chain links TRBV28 with TRBJ2-7; maybe TRBD1 (6 bases). V was pared by 7 bases and J by 4 bases, with 14 bases between. The CDR3 spans 13 residues. Germline V gene sequence: CDR1 MDHEN, CDR2 SYDVKM. The CDR3, as DNA: TGTGCCAGCATGCTGGGACACACTTACGAGCAGTACTTC. Amino acid sequence: CASMLGHTYEQYF.

The rearrangement links TRBV9 to TRBJ1-4; 7 nucleotides line up with TRBD1. Losses at the gene ends were 2 bases for V and 4 bases for J; bases not matched to a gene: 5. The CDR3 is 15 amino acids. Germline-derived CDR1 and CDR2 are SGDLS and YYNGEE. The CDR3 protein is CASSVGGGVNEKLFF. The CDR3 bases are TGTGCCAGCAGCGTCGGAGGGGGCGTTAATGAAAAACTGTTTTTT.

This clonotype turned up a few times. The rearrangement links TRBV10-1 to TRBJ2-5; D perhaps matches TRBD2 (5 bases). Trimming removed 0 bases from V and 1 base from J, with 12 bases in between. Germline lookup yields CDR1 WNHNN and CDR2 SYGVQD (reference sequence). CDR3 length: 16 residues. The CDR3 DNA is TGCGCCAGCAGTGAGTCGATCGGCGGGTTCCAAGAGACCCAGTACTTC. It encodes CASSESIGGFQETQYF.

This chain joins TRBV28 and TRBJ2-1; D is ambiguous. The CDR3 runs to 13 residues. Germline V lookup: CDR1 MDHEN, CDR2 SYDVKM. Trimming shortened V by 6 bases and J by 2 bases, and 8 bases separated the two germline ends. This CDR3 is CASRQLTYNEQFF. In nucleotides, the CDR3 is TGTGCCAGCAGACAGCTGACCTACAATGAGCAGTTCTTC.

This clonotype showed up many times. The chain links TRBV5-1 to TRBJ2-7; TRBD2 matches at 7 bases. The CDR3 spans 14 residues. The germline gives CDR1 SGHRS, CDR2 YFSETQ. V lost 4 bases and J lost 1; bases outside the gene matches: 5. The CDR3 is CASSIGGDSYEQYF. The CDR3 DNA is TGCGCCAGCAGCATTGGGGGGGATTCCTACGAGCAGTACTTC.

This clonotype came up many times. The genes are TRBV13 and TRBJ2-2; D remains unclear. Germline V gene lookup returns CDR1 PRHDT and CDR2 FYEKMQ (reference sequence). CDR3 length equals 15 residues. The germline V and J ends were trimmed by 6 bases and 4 bases, with 15 bases remaining between them. CDR3 nucleotide sequence: TGTGCCAGCAGTCCAACGCCAGGAGTCACCGGGGAGCTGTTTTTT. It yields the protein CASSPTPGVTGELFF. Full variable domain (rest looked up from reference TRBV13 and TRBJ2-2): AAGVIQSPRHLIKEKRETATLKCYPIPRHDTVYWYQQGPGQDPQFLISFYEKMQSDKGSIPDRFSAQQFSDYHSELNMSSLELGDSALYFCASSPTPGVTGELFFGEGSRLTVL.

This clonotype has ten or more counts. The V gene is TRBV24-1, the J gene TRBJ2-3; D is uncertain. The germline gives CDR1 KGHDR, CDR2 SFDVKD. V lost 1 base and J 3 bases, leaving 7 bases between the germline ends. CDR3 length: 14 amino acids. The CDR3 reads CATSDFPRTDTQYF. The CDR3 bases are TGTGCCACCAGTGATTTCCCGAGGACAGATACGCAGTATTTT.

This clonotype has ten or more counts. This chain uses TRBV28 with TRBJ1-2; TRBD1 matches 7 bases. CDR3 length: 14 residues. V lost 6 bases and J lost 9; bases outside the gene matches: 13. Germline CDR1 and CDR2: MDHEN and SYDVKM. The CDR3 nucleotides read TGTGCCAGCAGACCTGGTCTCACAGGGGCTCGCTACACCTTC. Translation: CASRPGLTGARYTF.

At least ten counts were recorded for this clonotype. This chain joins TRBV6-5 and TRBJ2-4; 7 nucleotides agree with TRBD1. The CDR3 loop spans 16 amino acids. V trimming: 4 bases; J trimming: 1 base; junction bases outside the gene matches: 7. Germline loops: CDR1 MNHEY, CDR2 SVGAGI. The CDR3 nucleotides read TGTGCCAGCAGTTTGTCAGGGGGTTCGGCCAAAAACATTCAGTACTTC. This gives the protein CASSLSGGSAKNIQYF.

A remark on this clonotype: One end of the junction does not line up with germline, which may come from a read error. The rearrangement links TRBV7-2 to TRBJ2-1; D is perhaps TRBD1 (5 bases). This CDR3 has 14 amino acids. Germline V lookup: CDR1 SGHTA, CDR2 FQGNSA. This CDR3 reads CDSSLGAGLPKQFF. DNA for the CDR3: TGTGACAGCAGCTTAGGGGCAGGTCTCCCGAAGCAGTTCTTC.

This clonotype appeared a few times. The chain combines TRBV6-2 or TRBV6-3 with TRBJ1-5; TRBD1 aligns across 9 bases. The CDR3 loop spans 15 amino acids. Per the germline V gene, CDR1 is MNHEY and CDR2 is SVGEGT. Losses at the gene ends were 2 bases for V and 7 bases for J; bases not matched to a gene: 6. CDR3 coding DNA: TGTGCCAGCAGTTACCGAAGGACAGGGGAACAGCCCCAGCATTTT. Residues: CASSYRRTGEQPQHF.

The table lists this clonotype with many counts. The rearrangement joins TRBV5-1 to TRBJ2-5; TRBD1 matches at 7 bases. CDR1 is SGHRS and CDR2 is YFSETQ in the germline V gene. The CDR3 length is 14 residues. The V gene end was trimmed by 4 bases and the J gene end by 5 bases; junction bases not matched to a gene: 8. CDR3 DNA: TGCGCCAGCAGCATAACCGGGACAGAGGAGACCCAGTACTTC. Translated, it gives CASSITGTEETQYF.

This clonotype was counted at least ten times. This rearrangement joins TRBV20-1 to TRBJ2-1; D might be TRBD2 (6 bases). Per the germline V gene, CDR1 is DFQATT and CDR2 is SNEGSKA (reference sequence). This CDR3 is built from 11 residues. V was clipped by 8 bases and J by 3 bases, with 8 bases between them. The CDR3 region has the DNA TGCAGTAAGACTAGCTACAATGAGCAGTTCTTC. Protein sequence: CSKTSYNEQFF.

In this sample, this clonotype turned up a few times. The chain has TRBV24-1 and TRBJ1-5; TRBD1 might be the D (5 bases). V was clipped by 5 bases and J by 5 bases, with 15 bases between them. CDR1 KGHDR and CDR2 SFDVKD come from the germline V gene. This CDR3 has 15 amino acids. The CDR3 loop reads CATSAARRGDQPQHF. The CDR3 nucleotides are TGTGCCACCAGTGCGGCCAGGCGAGGGGATCAGCCCCAGCATTTT.

This clonotype was detected ten times or more. V gene TRBV3-1 combines with J gene TRBJ1-1, with unresolved D. Germline CDR1 reads LGHDT; CDR2 reads YNNKEL (reference sequence). The CDR3 has 12 residues. Trimming removed 4 bases from V and 8 bases from J, with 11 bases in between. Written as DNA, the CDR3 is TGTGCCAGCAGCCTTGATCGGAGGGAAGCTTTCTTT. This translates into CASSLDRREAFF.

The table lists this clonotype with a few counts. V is TRBV9 and J is TRBJ1-3; D perhaps matches TRBD1 (6 bases). This CDR3 is 16 amino acids long. Germline V gene lookup returns CDR1 SGDLS and CDR2 YYNGEE. V was pared by 2 bases and J by 0 bases, with 12 bases between. Written as DNA, the CDR3 is TGTGCCAGCAGCGTGGACAGCGCCGGCTCTGGAAACACCATATATTTT. Translation gives CASSVDSAGSGNTIYF.